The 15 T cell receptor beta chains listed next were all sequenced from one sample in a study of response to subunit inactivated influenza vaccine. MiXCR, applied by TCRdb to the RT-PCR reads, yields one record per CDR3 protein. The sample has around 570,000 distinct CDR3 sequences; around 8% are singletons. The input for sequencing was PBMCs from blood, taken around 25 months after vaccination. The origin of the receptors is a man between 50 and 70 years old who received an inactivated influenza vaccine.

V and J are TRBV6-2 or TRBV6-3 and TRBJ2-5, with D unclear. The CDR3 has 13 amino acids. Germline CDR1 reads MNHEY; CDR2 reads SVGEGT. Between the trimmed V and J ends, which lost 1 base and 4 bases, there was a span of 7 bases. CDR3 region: CASSYYPGETQYF. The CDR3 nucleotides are TGTGCCAGCAGTTACTATCCGGGAGAGACCCAGTACTTC.

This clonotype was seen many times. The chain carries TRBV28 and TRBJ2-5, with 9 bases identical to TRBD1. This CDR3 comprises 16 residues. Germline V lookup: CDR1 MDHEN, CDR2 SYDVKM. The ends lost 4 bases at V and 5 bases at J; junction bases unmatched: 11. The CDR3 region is CASSSSGTGIRETQYF. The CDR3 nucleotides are TGTGCCAGCAGTTCGTCCGGGACAGGGATCAGGGAGACCCAGTACTTC.

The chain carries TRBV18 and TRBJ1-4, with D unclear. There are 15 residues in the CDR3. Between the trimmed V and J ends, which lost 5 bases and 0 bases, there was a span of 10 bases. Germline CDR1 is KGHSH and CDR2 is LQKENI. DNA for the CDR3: TGTGCCAGCTCAACCGACGGCTCAACTAATGAAAAACTGTTTTTT. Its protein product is CASSTDGSTNEKLFF.

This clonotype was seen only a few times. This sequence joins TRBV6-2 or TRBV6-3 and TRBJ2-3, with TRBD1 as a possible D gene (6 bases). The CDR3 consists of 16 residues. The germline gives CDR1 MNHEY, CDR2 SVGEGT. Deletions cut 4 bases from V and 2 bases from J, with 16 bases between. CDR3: CASSWNRVPLTDTQYF. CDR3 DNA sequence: TGTGCCAGCAGTTGGAACAGGGTGCCCCTCACAGATACGCAGTATTTT.

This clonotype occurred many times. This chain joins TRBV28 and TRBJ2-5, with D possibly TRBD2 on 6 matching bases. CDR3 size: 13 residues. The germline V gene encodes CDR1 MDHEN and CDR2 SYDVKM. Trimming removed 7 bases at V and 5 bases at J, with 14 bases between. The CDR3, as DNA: TGTGCCAGCACGGCCCTAGCGTGGGAGACCCAGTACTTC. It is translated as CASTALAWETQYF.

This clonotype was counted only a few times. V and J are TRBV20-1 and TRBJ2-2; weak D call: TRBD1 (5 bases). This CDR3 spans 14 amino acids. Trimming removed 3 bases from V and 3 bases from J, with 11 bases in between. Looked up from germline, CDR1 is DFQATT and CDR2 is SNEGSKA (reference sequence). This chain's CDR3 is CSASAGHYTGELFF. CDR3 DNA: TGCAGTGCTAGTGCAGGGCACTACACCGGGGAGCTGTTTTTT.

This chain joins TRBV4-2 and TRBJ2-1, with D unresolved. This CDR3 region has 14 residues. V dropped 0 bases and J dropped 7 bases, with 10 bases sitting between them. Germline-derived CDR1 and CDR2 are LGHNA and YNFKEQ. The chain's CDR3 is CASSQEAWVNEQFF. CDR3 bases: TGTGCCAGCAGCCAAGAAGCGTGGGTAAATGAGCAGTTCTTC.

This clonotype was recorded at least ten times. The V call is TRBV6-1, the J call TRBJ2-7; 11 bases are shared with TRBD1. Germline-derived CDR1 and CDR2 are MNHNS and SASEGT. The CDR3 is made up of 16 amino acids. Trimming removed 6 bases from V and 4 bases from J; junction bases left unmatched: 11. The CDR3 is CASSPDRGPIEYEQYF. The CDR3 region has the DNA TGTGCCAGCAGCCCGGACAGGGGGCCCATCGAGTACGAGCAGTACTTC.

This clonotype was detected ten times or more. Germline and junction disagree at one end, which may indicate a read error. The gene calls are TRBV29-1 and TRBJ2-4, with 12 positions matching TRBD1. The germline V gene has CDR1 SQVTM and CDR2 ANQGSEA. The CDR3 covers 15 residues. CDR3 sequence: CSVGLGQGAKNVQYF. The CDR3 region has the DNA TGCAGCGTTGGGTTGGGACAGGGGGCCAAAAACGTTCAGTACTTC.

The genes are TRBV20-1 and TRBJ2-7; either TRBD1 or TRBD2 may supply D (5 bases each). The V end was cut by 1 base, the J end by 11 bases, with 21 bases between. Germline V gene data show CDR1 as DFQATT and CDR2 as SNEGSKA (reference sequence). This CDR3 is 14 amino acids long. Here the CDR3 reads CSARGGEGSLMEYF. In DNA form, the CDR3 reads TGCAGTGCTAGAGGAGGTGAGGGGAGTCTTATGGAGTACTTC.

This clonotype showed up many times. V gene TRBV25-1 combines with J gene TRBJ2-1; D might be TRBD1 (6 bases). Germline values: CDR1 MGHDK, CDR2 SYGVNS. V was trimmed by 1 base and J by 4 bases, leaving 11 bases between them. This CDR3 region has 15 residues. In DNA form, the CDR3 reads TGTGCCAGCAGTGAATTCAGGGGTACTTACAATGAGCAGTTCTTC. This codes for CASSEFRGTYNEQFF.

In DNA, the CDR3 is TGTGCCAGCAGTACCGGGACAGGCCTTTCTCTTACCTACGAGCAGTACTTC. Its protein is CASSTGTGLSLTYEQYF. The chain links TRBV6-1 to TRBJ2-7, with 8 nucleotides matching TRBD1. CDR1 and CDR2 (germline): MNHNS, SASEGT. V dropped 5 bases and J dropped 2; count of bases not matched to a gene: 14. The CDR3 consists of 17 residues.

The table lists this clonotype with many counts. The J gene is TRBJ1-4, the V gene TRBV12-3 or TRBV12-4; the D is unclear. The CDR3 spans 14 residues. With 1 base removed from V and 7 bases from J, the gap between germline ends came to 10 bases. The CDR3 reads CASSLGGLSEKLFF. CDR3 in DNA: TGTGCCAGCAGTTTAGGAGGGCTTAGTGAAAAACTGTTTTTT.

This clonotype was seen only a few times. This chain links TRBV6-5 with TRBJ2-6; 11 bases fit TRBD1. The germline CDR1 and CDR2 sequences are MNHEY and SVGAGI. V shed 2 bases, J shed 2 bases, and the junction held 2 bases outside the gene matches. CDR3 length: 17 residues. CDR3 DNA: TGTGCCAGCAGTTACAGGACAGGGGGCACTGGGGCCAACGTCCTGACTTTC. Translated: CASSYRTGGTGANVLTF.

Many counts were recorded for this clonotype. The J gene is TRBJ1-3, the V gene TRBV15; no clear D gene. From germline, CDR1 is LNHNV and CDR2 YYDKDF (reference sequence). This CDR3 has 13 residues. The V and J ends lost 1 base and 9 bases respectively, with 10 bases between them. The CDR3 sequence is CATSRVASSTIYF. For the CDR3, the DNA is TGTGCCACCAGCAGAGTTGCCTCTAGCACCATATATTTT.